The 13 T cell receptor beta chains given below trace back to one sample, sequenced in a study of T cell responses to AZD1222 COVID-19 vaccine. Sequencing used immunoSEQ multiplex PCR; TCRdb keeps in-frame clones, though not all of them. The table includes 150,000 to 200,000 clones, 85% to 95% detected once. The sequences come from peripheral blood, collected on day 0 of AZD1222 vaccination. All receptors come from an adult in good health.

V is TRBV28 and J is TRBJ1-5, with TRBD1 matching over 7 bases. In germline, CDR1 is MDHEN, CDR2 SYDVKM. The V and J ends lost 4 bases and 2 bases, in that order; junction bases with no gene match: 14. There are 18 residues in the CDR3. The CDR3 protein is CASSSRQGLASGNQPQHF. The CDR3 DNA sequence: TGTGCCAGCAGTTCGAGACAGGGTTTGGCTTCAGGCAATCAGCCCCAGCATTTT.

V gene TRBV5-1 combines with J gene TRBJ1-1; no firm D call. Germline lookup yields CDR1 SGHRS and CDR2 YFSETQ. The length of the CDR3 is 16 residues. The V gene lost 1 base and the J gene lost 0 bases, with 13 bases spanning the gap. DNA for the CDR3: TGCGCCAGCAGCTTGAATATCCGGGCCCTGAACACTGAAGCTTTCTTT. Amino acid sequence: CASSLNIRALNTEAFF.

V gene TRBV10-3 combines with J gene TRBJ2-1, with D perhaps assigned TRBD1 or TRBD2 (6 bases each). There are 15 residues in the CDR3. V was pared by 10 bases and J by 10 bases, with 26 bases between. Germline loops: CDR1 ENHRY, CDR2 SYGVKD. This CDR3 reads CATSSGGTISREQFF. Here the CDR3 DNA reads TGTGCCACCTCATCAGGAGGGACAATATCACGGGAGCAGTTCTTC.

This clone was counted between two and nine times. The chain recombines TRBV6-5 with TRBJ2-7; TRBD1 matches at 11 bases. CDR1 and CDR2 (germline): MNHEY, SVGAGI. V lost 0 bases, J lost 3 bases, and 1 base stayed unmatched. The CDR3 spans 15 residues. This chain's CDR3 is CASSYSGTGGYEQYF. CDR3 sequence (DNA): TGTGCCAGCAGTTACTCCGGGACAGGGGGCTACGAGCAGTACTTC.

The CDR3 sequence is CASSQDPSGSSYEQYF. CDR3 in DNA: TGCGCCAGCAGCCAAGATCCTAGCGGGAGCTCCTACGAGCAGTACTTC. This chain connects TRBV4-1 to TRBJ2-7, with 10 bases fitting TRBD2. CDR1 MGHRA and CDR2 YSYEKL come from the germline V gene. Trimming cost V 0 bases and J 0 bases; bases outside gene matches: 2. CDR3 length: 16 amino acids.

The chain recombines TRBV5-6 with TRBJ2-3; D uncertain. With 1 base removed from V and 2 bases from J, the gap between germline ends came to 8 bases. The germline V gene encodes CDR1 SGHDT and CDR2 YYEEEE. The CDR3 consists of 14 residues. The CDR3 DNA reads as TGTGCCAGCAGCTTGCTCAAGGCCACAGATACGCAGTATTTT. The encoded protein is CASSLLKATDTQYF.

The chain is built from TRBV2 and TRBJ1-4, with TRBD1 as a possible D gene (5 bases). The CDR3 has 12 residues. Trimming took 6 bases from V and 7 from J, leaving 9 bases between them. Germline V gene data show CDR1 as SNHLY and CDR2 as FYNNEI. In DNA form, the CDR3 reads TGTGCCAGCAGGGGGCAGGGTGAAAAACTGTTTTTT. The encoded protein is CASRGQGEKLFF.

CDR3: CASSLSIGGEQYF. The CDR3 coding sequence is TGTGCCAGCAGCTTGTCGATAGGTGGCGAGCAGTACTTC. The chain links TRBV11-3 to TRBJ2-7; D not certain. CDR1 is SGHNT, CDR2 YENEEA, per germline. This CDR3 contains 13 residues. Trimming removed 3 bases from V and 6 bases from J, with 12 bases in between.

The chain couples TRBV6-5 to TRBJ1-2; possibly TRBD1 for D (6 bases). Trimming shortened V by 2 bases and J by 4 bases, and 14 bases separated the two germline ends. In germline, CDR1 is MNHEY, CDR2 SVGAGI. CDR3 length: 15 amino acids. CDR3 loop: CASSYDTGRPYGYTF. Here the CDR3 DNA reads TGTGCCAGCAGTTACGATACAGGGAGACCCTATGGCTACACCTTC.

This chain joins TRBV7-8 and TRBJ1-5; D call uncertain. This CDR3 contains 14 residues. Trimming took 3 bases from V and 1 from J, leaving 7 bases between them. Germline values: CDR1 SGHVS, CDR2 FQNEAQ. DNA of the CDR3: TGTGCCAGCAGCTTTTACACGAGCAATCAGCCCCAGCATTTT. Amino acids: CASSFYTSNQPQHF.

The V and J genes are TRBV4-1 and TRBJ2-1, with D possibly TRBD1 on 6 matching bases. From germline, CDR1 is MGHRA and CDR2 YSYEKL. Trimming stripped 1 base from V and 6 bases from J, with 13 bases between. The CDR3 extends over 15 amino acids. Written as DNA, the CDR3 is TGCGCCAGCAGCCAAGTCCAGACAGGTTTCAATGAGCAGTTCTTC. Protein product: CASSQVQTGFNEQFF.

V gene TRBV4-3 combines with J gene TRBJ2-2, with 12 bases lining up with TRBD2. This CDR3 region has 18 residues. CDR1 and CDR2 (germline): LGHNA, YSLEER. V lost 2 bases and J lost 4; bases outside the gene matches: 8. CDR3 sequence: CASSQPTSGSLGTGELFF. The CDR3 DNA is TGCGCCAGCAGCCAACCGACTAGCGGGAGCTTGGGCACCGGGGAGCTGTTTTTT.

This clone has a single count. The V call is TRBV5-4, the J call TRBJ2-1; either TRBD1 or TRBD2 may fit D (5 bases each). The CDR3 runs 17 residues. Trimming left V 0 bases short and J 4 bases short, with 17 bases between. CDR1 is SGHNT, CDR2 YYREEE, per germline (reference sequence). The CDR3 nucleotides are TGTGCCAGCAGCTTGGGGGGGAAGACAGAAGCTTACAATGAGCAGTTCTTC. It specifies CASSLGGKTEAYNEQFF.